The rows below give T cell receptor beta chains drawn from one sample of a study of cytomegalovirus exposure and HLA in healthy donors. Sequencing used immunoSEQ multiplex PCR; TCRdb keeps in-frame clones, though not all of them. Of about 140,000 clones in the sample, just under 85% were seen once. The sample comprised PBMCs. These receptor sequences come from a woman aged 25 to 39 in good health and CMV-seronegative. CDR3s include the opening cysteine and the closing phenylalanine or tryptophan. D genes are given only for firm matches. Clone size is stated in some rows and not others, as once, few, many or a class when expanded.

CDR3 DNA: TGTGCCAGCAGCCGAGTAGCGGGGGACACCTACGAGCAGTACTTC
CDR3 protein: CASSRVAGDTYEQYF
J gene: TRBJ2-7
D gene: TRBD2
clone size: .
V gene: TRBV4-2

CDR3 DNA: TGCGCCAGCAGGGGGCAGGATGGCTACACCTTC
CDR3 protein: CASRGQDGYTF
J gene: TRBJ1-2
D gene: .
clone size: .
V gene: TRBV5-1

CDR3 DNA: TGTGCCAGCAGCCCCCGCGGCCCGACAGGTTCTGGAAACACCATATATTTT
CDR3 protein: CASSPRGPTGSGNTIYF
J gene: TRBJ1-3
D gene: .
clone size: .
V gene: TRBV9

CDR3 DNA: TGTGCCAGCTCACCACCCGTCGGGGGCGAGCAGTACTTC
CDR3 protein: CASSPPVGGEQYF
J gene: TRBJ2-7
D gene: .
clone size: few
V gene: TRBV18

CDR3 DNA: TGTGCCAGCAGCTTGTTGGCCCCCAGGACTAATGAAAAACTGTTTTTT
CDR3 protein: CASSLLAPRTNEKLFF
J gene: TRBJ1-4
D gene: .
clone size: .
V gene: TRBV5-6

CDR3 DNA: TGTGCCAGCAGGTACATTAATCGGGAGAATCAGCCCCAGCATTTT
CDR3 protein: CASRYINRENQPQHF
J gene: TRBJ1-5
D gene: .
clone size: .
V gene: TRBV28

CDR3 DNA: TGTGCCAGTCAAGCCGGGACGGGGGGAGATACGCAGTATTTT
CDR3 protein: CASQAGTGGDTQYF
J gene: TRBJ2-3
D gene: TRBD2
clone size: .
V gene: TRBV2

CDR3 DNA: TGTGCCACCAGCAGCCCTTTGAACACCGGGGAGCTGTTTTTT
CDR3 protein: CATSSPLNTGELFF
J gene: TRBJ2-2
D gene: .
clone size: once
V gene: TRBV15

CDR3 DNA: TGTGCCAGCAGCCAACAGGTAGCGGGGGCCGGGACAGATACGCAGTATTTT
CDR3 protein: CASSQQVAGAGTDTQYF
J gene: TRBJ2-3
D gene: TRBD2
clone size: .
V gene: TRBV4-2

CDR3 DNA: TGTGCCAGTAGTAGCGGGGTCAGGCGCTATGGCTACACCTTC
CDR3 protein: CASSSGVRRYGYTF
J gene: TRBJ1-2
D gene: .
clone size: .
V gene: TRBV19

CDR3 DNA: TGTGCCAGCAGCTTAGCAGGGAACACTGAAGCTTTCTTT
CDR3 protein: CASSLAGNTEAFF
J gene: TRBJ1-1
D gene: .
clone size: .
V gene: TRBV13

CDR3 DNA: TGTGCCAGCAGTCCGAATGACAGGGGTTTCGACGAGCAGTACTTC
CDR3 protein: CASSPNDRGFDEQYF
J gene: TRBJ2-7
D gene: TRBD1
clone size: once
V gene: TRBV27

CDR3 DNA: TGTGCCAGCAGCCCTCGCGTCAGGCCTACCTACAATGAGCAGTTCTTC
CDR3 protein: CASSPRVRPTYNEQFF
J gene: TRBJ2-1
D gene: .
clone size: few
V gene: TRBV5-6

CDR3 DNA: TGCAGCCCCCGCGGTGGGGCAATTCCGACTGAAGCTTTCTTT
CDR3 protein: CSPRGGAIPTEAFF
J gene: TRBJ1-1
D gene: .
clone size: .
V gene: TRBV29-1

CDR3 DNA: TGTGCCAGCAGCTTAGATGTCTCTCAGAATCAGCCCCAGCATTTT
CDR3 protein: CASSLDVSQNQPQHF
J gene: TRBJ1-5
D gene: .
clone size: .
V gene: TRBV7-2

CDR3 DNA: TGTGCCAGCAGGAAGGGGGCTGAACAGCCCCAGCATTTT
CDR3 protein: CASRKGAEQPQHF
J gene: TRBJ1-5
D gene: TRBD1
clone size: .
V gene: TRBV2

CDR3 DNA: TGTGCCAGCAGGGACAGCTCCTACGAGCAGTACTTC
CDR3 protein: CASRDSSYEQYF
J gene: TRBJ2-7
D gene: .
clone size: few
V gene: TRBV2

CDR3 DNA: TGCGCCAGCAGCCTTGATGCAGGGGATTCACCCCTCCACTTT
CDR3 protein: CASSLDAGDSPLHF
J gene: TRBJ1-6
D gene: .
clone size: .
V gene: TRBV4-3

CDR3 DNA: TGTGCCTGGAGTAATACTAACTATGGCTACACCTTC
CDR3 protein: CAWSNTNYGYTF
J gene: TRBJ1-2
D gene: .
clone size: few
V gene: TRBV30

CDR3 DNA: TGTGCCAGCAGTTTGGGTTGGGGGGATCAGCCCCAGCATTTT
CDR3 protein: CASSLGWGDQPQHF
J gene: TRBJ1-5
D gene: .
clone size: .
V gene: TRBV27

CDR3 DNA: TGTGCCTGGAGTGTGGGACAGGGTAATCAGCCCCAGCATTTT
CDR3 protein: CAWSVGQGNQPQHF
J gene: TRBJ1-5
D gene: TRBD1
clone size: once
V gene: TRBV30

CDR3 DNA: TGCAGCGGTAGGGCTGGGCGGGGGGCGAGTTACAATGAGCAGTTCTTC
CDR3 protein: CSGRAGRGASYNEQFF
J gene: TRBJ2-1
D gene: TRBD2
clone size: .
V gene: TRBV29-1

CDR3 DNA: TGTGCCAGCAGCTTATCGGAGGTCGCGAACACCGGGGAGCTGTTTTTT
CDR3 protein: CASSLSEVANTGELFF
J gene: TRBJ2-2
D gene: .
clone size: once
V gene: TRBV7-6

CDR3 DNA: TGCGCCAGCAGCCAAGATACAGGGGCCGGTCAGCCCCAGCATTTT
CDR3 protein: CASSQDTGAGQPQHF
J gene: TRBJ1-5
D gene: TRBD1
clone size: .
V gene: TRBV4-3

CDR3 DNA: TGTGCCATCAGTGAGTCCCTGCAGGTCAATCAGCCCCAGCATTTT
CDR3 protein: CAISESLQVNQPQHF
J gene: TRBJ1-5
D gene: .
clone size: .
V gene: TRBV10-3

CDR3 DNA: TGTGCCAGCAGCGAATACCCCGACAGGGGGCGCAGAACAGATACGCAGTATTTT
CDR3 protein: CASSEYPDRGRRTDTQYF
J gene: TRBJ2-3
D gene: TRBD1
clone size: .
V gene: TRBV9

CDR3 DNA: TGTGCCAGCAGCCCAACTCGACAGGGGAAGGACGAGCAGTACTTC
CDR3 protein: CASSPTRQGKDEQYF
J gene: TRBJ2-7
D gene: TRBD1
clone size: .
V gene: TRBV27

CDR3 DNA: TGTGCCACCAGCGGCCCGCAGAGTGGGAGTCTCATCACAGATACGCAGTATTTT
CDR3 protein: CATSGPQSGSLITDTQYF
J gene: TRBJ2-3
D gene: .
clone size: .
V gene: TRBV15